This section outlines one T cell receptor beta chain sequence together with its context. These data come from a study of blood T cell repertoires in COVID-19. Across the whole study: Donors in the United States, Italy and Spain gave samples during acute or convalescent COVID-19. T cells, B-cell-depleted T cells, or PBMCs provided the cDNA or gDNA that served as material.

Original processing notes: From reference gene primer amplification, estimates of nucleated cell counts were derived. This table comes from immunoSEQ multiplex PCR, and its TCRdb copy is limited to in-frame clones, with some not included. V, J and clone size derive from that table, while D and trimming were established from the DNA sequence. The sample contains some 130,000 clones, 80% to 85% of which appear only once. CDR1 SNHLY and CDR2 FYNNEI come from the germline V gene. The germline V and J ends were trimmed by 5 bases and 10 bases, with 12 bases remaining between them. This CDR3 is built from 12 residues.

This receptor was taken from a woman in her sixties or seventies with active or convalescent COVID-19. The material sequenced was peripheral blood. V and J are TRBV2 and TRBJ2-1, with D unclear. The CDR3 coding sequence is TGTGCCAGCAGTTACGACATTGGGGAGCAGTTCTTC. Protein product: CASSYDIGEQFF.